Each of the 23 T cell receptor beta chains below was sequenced from the same sample in a study of blood T cells in healthy people across ages (dated by TCRdb to the mid-2010s). The library was generated by 5' RACE. TCRdb names Illumina HiSeq 2500 as the instrument used. A second PCR of roughly 7 to 12 cycles was performed with a sample-barcoded 5' primer and a J-beta primer mix. Using fastp at Q25 and MiXCR, TCRdb reprocessed the public reads and kept productive beta chains. Identical CDR3 protein sequences are pooled into one entry, listed with their most common genes and DNA. Present in this sample are about 1,800,000 distinct CDR3 sequences, about 28% of which were seen just once. About 7.7% of the sample is in the top ten clones. Sequenced material: blood. The source is a woman in her 30s in good health.

Points on this clonotype: A single base separates this from a much larger clone, so it may be a read error. This rearrangement joins TRBV6-5 to TRBJ2-2; D remains unclear. CDR3 length: 13 residues. The germline gives CDR1 MNHEY, CDR2 SVGAGI. The CDR3 DNA reads as TGTGTCAGCCGGACGGGGAACACCGGGGAGCTGTTTTTT. Translating gives CVSRTGNTGELFF.

The J gene is TRBJ2-2, the V gene TRBV5-1; D is perhaps TRBD2 (5 bases). The germline V and J ends were trimmed by 1 base and 7 bases, with 11 bases remaining between them. The CDR3 length is 14 residues. In germline, CDR1 is SGHRS, CDR2 YFSETQ. The CDR3 is CASSLTGVIGELFF. The CDR3 coding sequence is TGCGCCAGCAGCTTGACCGGGGTGATCGGGGAGCTGTTTTTT.

The chain has TRBV9 and TRBJ2-5; TRBD1 aligns across 8 bases. Germline V lookup: CDR1 SGDLS, CDR2 YYNGEE. Trimming at V came to 3 bases and at J to 11 bases, leaving 12 bases not matched to a gene. The CDR3 has 14 amino acids. The CDR3 spells CASSAGQGVREQYF. DNA for the CDR3: TGTGCCAGCAGCGCCGGACAGGGAGTGAGGGAGCAGTACTTC.

The chain uses TRBV7-6 and TRBJ2-1, with D possibly matching TRBD1 (6 bases). V was cut by 5 bases and J by 2 bases, with 16 bases left in between. The V gene's germline CDR1 is SGHVS and CDR2 FNYEAQ. The CDR3 covers 16 residues. The CDR3 is CASSPPGAPTYNEQFF. Written as DNA, the CDR3 is TGTGCCAGCAGCCCACCAGGGGCTCCGACCTACAATGAGCAGTTCTTC.

As regards this clonotype: Compared with germline, one end of the junction differs, possibly owing to a read error. The rearrangement joins TRBV2 to TRBJ1-5; no reliable D call. There are 12 residues in the CDR3. Looked up from germline, CDR1 is SNHLY and CDR2 is FYNNEI. In DNA, the CDR3 is TGTGCCAGCAGTGTCGAAACTCAGCCCCGGCATTTT. It encodes CASSVETQPRHF.

This clonotype was seen ten or more times. CDR3 region: CASSFTYAFKAHEQFF. CDR3 coding DNA: TGTGCCAGCAGCTTCACATACGCCTTTAAGGCCCATGAGCAGTTCTTC. This chain uses TRBV5-5 with TRBJ2-1; no definite D call. The CDR3 is 16 amino acids. CDR1 is SGHKS, CDR2 YYEKEE, per germline (reference sequence). Trimming removed 2 bases at V and 8 bases at J, with 20 bases between.

V is TRBV20-1 and J is TRBJ1-1; TRBD1 might be the D (6 bases). The V end lost 1 base, the J end lost 5 bases, and 17 bases lay between the germline ends. Germline values: CDR1 DFQATT, CDR2 SNEGSKA (reference sequence). The CDR3 loop spans 15 amino acids. The CDR3 loop reads CSARGYPGAGTEAFF. CDR3 DNA: TGCAGTGCTAGAGGGTATCCAGGGGCGGGGACTGAAGCTTTCTTT.

The gene calls are TRBV20-1 and TRBJ2-7; D is unclear. The CDR3 consists of 15 residues. Germline V gene data show CDR1 as DFQATT and CDR2 as SNEGSKA (reference sequence). V was pared by 0 bases and J by 2 bases, with 14 bases between. DNA for the CDR3: TGCAGTGCTAGAGATCTTGGGGTGAATCCCTACGAGCAGTACTTC. Its protein is CSARDLGVNPYEQYF.

The V call is TRBV2, the J call TRBJ2-1, with D possibly being TRBD1 or TRBD2 (5 bases each). The CDR3 runs 13 residues. Trimming removed 7 bases from V and 10 bases from J, with 17 bases in between. Germline V gene lookup returns CDR1 SNHLY and CDR2 FYNNEI. The CDR3 region is CASTGTAAYEQFF. The CDR3 DNA reads TGTGCCAGCACCGGGACCGCAGCCTACGAGCAGTTCTTC.

A remark on this clonotype: The junction departs from germline at one end; a sequencing error may be responsible. The chain has TRBV6-2 or TRBV6-3 and TRBJ1-5, with D hard to call. Germline assignment: CDR1 MNHEY and CDR2 SVGEGT. The CDR3 consists of 14 residues. CDR3 protein: CASRTLVRDQPLHF. CDR3 DNA: TGTGCCAGCAGGACATTGGTACGGGATCAGCCCCTGCATTTT.

This rearrangement joins TRBV5-1 to TRBJ2-3, with 7 bases that match TRBD1. This CDR3 is built from 16 residues. With V trimmed by 2 bases and J by 1 base, 7 bases remained unmatched. The germline gives CDR1 SGHRS, CDR2 YFSETQ. Here the CDR3 DNA reads TGCGCCAGCAGCTTACGACAGGGCTCGGGCACAGATACGCAGTATTTT. Its translation is CASSLRQGSGTDTQYF.

This clonotype was counted only a few times. The chain links TRBV20-1 to TRBJ2-1; TRBD2 matches at 8 bases. The CDR3 runs to 12 residues. V was pared by 3 bases and J by 8 bases, with 3 bases of the junction left unmatched. CDR1 is DFQATT and CDR2 is SNEGSKA in the germline V gene (reference sequence). The CDR3: CSASREGDEQFF. The DNA of the CDR3 is TGCAGTGCTAGTCGGGAGGGGGATGAGCAGTTCTTC.

The V call is TRBV27, the J call TRBJ1-6, with 8 bases lining up with TRBD1. The ends lost 7 bases at V and 5 bases at J; junction bases unmatched: 7. Germline CDR1 is MNHEY and CDR2 is SMNVEV (reference sequence). The CDR3 is 15 residues long. For the CDR3, the DNA is TGTGCCAGCACCCTGGACAGGGCCCATAATTCACCCCTCCACTTT. Its translation: CASTLDRAHNSPLHF.

This chain links TRBV20-1 with TRBJ2-4; 8 nucleotides line up with TRBD2. The CDR3 length is 14 residues. Trimming cost V 5 bases and J 13 bases; bases outside gene matches: 16. CDR1 and CDR2 from the germline V gene are DFQATT and SNEGSKA (reference sequence). The DNA for the CDR3 is TGCAGTGCTCTACCTCAGACTAGCGTCGATGAGCAGTACTTC. It is translated as CSALPQTSVDEQYF.

In the case of this clonotype: An end of the junction differs from the germline gene, which may be a read error. The chain carries TRBV29-1 and TRBJ1-2, with a tentative D call TRBD1 (5 bases). CDR1 and CDR2 from the germline V gene are SQVTM and ANQGSEA. The length of the CDR3 is 8 residues. CDR3 sequence reads: CRIETGLF. Here the CDR3 DNA reads TGCAGGATAGAAACAGGCCTCTTC.

The V call is TRBV3-1, the J call TRBJ2-5; no firm D call. CDR3 length: 12 amino acids. Trimming took 8 bases from V and 7 from J, leaving 14 bases between them. The germline V gene encodes CDR1 LGHDT and CDR2 YNNKEL (reference sequence). The CDR3 bases are TGTGCCAGCTCACCGACGTTCGCGACCCAGTACTTC. Its translation: CASSPTFATQYF.

This chain uses TRBV20-1 with TRBJ2-4, with a possible D match to TRBD2 (6 bases). The DNA end favors TRBJ2-5, so the J call may be wrong. The germline gives CDR1 DFQATT, CDR2 SNEGSKA (reference sequence). This CDR3 spans 16 amino acids. The CDR3 DNA reads as TGCAGTGCTAGAGCCCCCGGGACTCCTGGGGGTGAGACCCAGTACTTC. As protein: CSARAPGTPGGETQYF.

The chain employs TRBV10-3 and TRBJ2-3; TRBD2 matches 7 bases. Germline loops: CDR1 ENHRY, CDR2 SYGVKD. Trimming took 8 bases from V and 4 from J; bases not matched to a gene: 9. The CDR3 is 14 amino acids. The CDR3 DNA reads TGTGCCATCGCGAGCTTTACTAGCGCAGATACGCAGTATTTT. Amino acid sequence: CAIASFTSADTQYF.

About this clonotype: Since a much larger clone is just one base distant, this may be a read error. V and J are TRBV28 and TRBJ2-7; D gene ambiguous. CDR3 size: 14 residues. Germline V gene sequence: CDR1 MDHEN, CDR2 SYDVKM. The chain's CDR3 is CASSLYVDSYEQDF. In DNA form, the CDR3 reads TGTGCCAGCAGTTTATATGTCGACTCCTACGAGCAGGACTTC.

This clonotype was found a few times. The V and J genes are TRBV5-1 and TRBJ2-7; a weak D match, TRBD2 (5 bases). Deletions cut 5 bases from V and 1 base from J, with 16 bases between. Germline-derived CDR1 and CDR2 are SGHRS and YFSETQ. The CDR3 sequence is 15 residues long. This CDR3 is CASRLGWTGSYEQYF. CDR3 sequence (DNA): TGCGCCAGCAGACTTGGGTGGACTGGGTCCTACGAGCAGTACTTC.

The V gene is TRBV3-1, the J gene TRBJ2-7, with 11 bases identical to TRBD2. The V gene end was trimmed by 3 bases and the J gene end by 3 bases; junction bases not matched to a gene: 4. CDR3 length: 15 amino acids. CDR1 is LGHDT, CDR2 YNNKEL, per germline (reference sequence). The CDR3 protein is CASSQWGTSGYEQYF. The CDR3, as DNA: TGTGCCAGCAGCCAGTGGGGGACTAGCGGCTACGAGCAGTACTTC.

The table lists this clonotype with a few counts. The chain uses TRBV14 and TRBJ2-7; D uncertain. V was cut by 1 base and J by 5 bases, with 15 bases left in between. The CDR3 is 15 amino acids. Germline CDR1 SGHDN, CDR2 FVKESK. As DNA, the CDR3 is TGTGCCAGCAGCCAAGGTTTGACGGTGGAAAACGAGCAGTACTTC. Protein product: CASSQGLTVENEQYF.

A single count supports this clonotype. Germline and junction disagree at one end, which may indicate a read error. The chain couples TRBV20-1 to TRBJ2-5; 8 bases map to TRBD1. CDR1 and CDR2 from the germline V gene are DFQATT and SNEGSKA (reference sequence). This CDR3 spans 15 amino acids. CDR3 bases: TGCAGTGCTAGAGATTCGGACAGGGAACAAGAGACCCAGTACTTT. Its translation: CSARDSDREQETQYF.